This TCR beta chain was sequenced during a study of cytomegalovirus exposure and HLA in healthy donors. Findings and limits, study-wide: Researchers reported in a later analysis that common viral pathogens appeared linked to several top clusters.

Points on this clone: Its specificity is unknown.

Germline V CDR1 and CDR2: SEHNR, FQNEAQ (reference sequence). V was clipped by 7 bases and J by 5 bases, with 14 bases between them. The CDR3 is 13 amino acids. It was with 60 Vbeta and 13 Jbeta primers that the PCR ran. As originally analysed: Approximately 10 million shared chains were among around 80 million unique TCR beta chains counted in a later analysis. Libraries were prepared by immunoSEQ multiplex PCR; TCRdb keeps only in-frame clonotypes and omits some of them. V, J and clone size are taken as reported in that table, and D and trimming were inferred from the DNA itself. The table includes around 140,000 clones, 82% detected once.

This clonotype was sampled from a woman in her sixties or seventies in good health and CMV-seropositive. Sequencing input: PBMCs. The chain couples TRBV7-9 to TRBJ2-5; D is possibly TRBD1 (5 bases). The CDR3 nucleotides are TGTGCCAGCATCCTAAGGGGCCAGGAGACCCAGTACTTC. Protein sequence: CASILRGQETQYF.